The 15 T cell receptor beta chains listed next were all sequenced from one sample in a study of PD-1 blockade in classical Hodgkin lymphoma (dated by TCRdb to the early 2020s). Library creation used the immunoSEQ multiplex PCR assay. The table was pulled from immuneACCESS by TCRdb, which kept in-frame rearrangements only. Such tables lose some clones; where checked, under half of the loss comes from unresolved V genes, and the rest has no known cause. Recorded for this sample are 22,000 or so clones; around three quarters of them occurred a single time. Jointly, the top ten make up about 17% of the sample. Interpreted using the paper, the time point label stands for: cycle 2 day 1 (C2D1) of nivolumab. Every trial patient had relapsed after autologous stem cell transplantation, and cohorts A, B and C differed in prior brentuximab vedotin exposure. Sequenced here: peripheral blood mononuclear cells (PBMCs), sampled before the second cycle of nivolumab. These receptor sequences come from a human donor with classical Hodgkin lymphoma.

With regard to this clone: Other DNA sequences in the sample encode the same CDR3. The rearrangement joins TRBV9 to TRBJ1-4, with D unresolved. The CDR3 contains 15 residues. With 0 bases removed from V and 0 bases from J, the gap between germline ends came to 6 bases. Germline lookup yields CDR1 SGDLS and CDR2 YYNGEE. The CDR3 reads CASSVGTATNEKLFF. DNA of the CDR3: TGTGCCAGCAGCGTAGGAACAGCAACTAATGAAAAACTGTTTTTT. Variable domain in full (rest from reference TRBV9 and TRBJ1-4): DSGVTQTPKHLITATGQRVTLRCSPRSGDLSVYWYQQSLDQGLQFLIQYYNGEERAKGNILERFSAQQFPDLHSELNLSSLELGDSALYFCASSVGTATNEKLFFGSGTQLSVL.

The chain has TRBV19 and TRBJ1-5; D unclear. Trimming took 5 bases from V and 7 from J, leaving 9 bases between them. Looked up from germline, CDR1 is LNHDA and CDR2 is SQIVND (reference sequence). This CDR3 contains 12 residues. For the CDR3, the DNA is TGTGCCAGTAGTTTCCCCCCCCAGCCCCAGCATTTT. Protein: CASSFPPQPQHF.

This clone was seen a single time. V and J are TRBV11-2 and TRBJ1-2, with D perhaps TRBD1 (5 bases). CDR3 length equals 13 residues. V gave up 7 bases and J gave up 7 bases, with 16 bases separating them. Germline-derived CDR1 and CDR2 are SGHAT and FQNNGV. This CDR3 is CASTFTGLRGYTF. CDR3 sequence (DNA): TGTGCCAGCACCTTCACAGGTCTTCGTGGCTACACCTTC.

The chain recombines TRBV5-1 with TRBJ2-5; D remains ambiguous. V was cut by 2 bases and J by 2 bases, with 7 bases left in between. CDR3 length equals 13 residues. Germline CDR1 reads SGHRS; CDR2 reads YFSETQ. CDR3 in DNA: TGCGCCAGCAGCTTATATTTGCAAGAGACCCAGTACTTC. Encoded protein: CASSLYLQETQYF. Full variable domain (remainder filled in from reference TRBV5-1 and TRBJ2-5): KAGVTQTPRYLIKTRGQQVTLSCSPISGHRSVSWYQQTPGQGLQFLFEYFSETQRNKGNFPGRFSGRQFSNSRSEMNVSTLELGDSALYLCASSLYLQETQYFGPGTRLLVL.

The chain carries TRBV27 and TRBJ2-1; tentative D call: TRBD2 (6 bases). Trimming cost V 3 bases and J 5 bases, with 23 bases left between them. Per germline, CDR1 MNHEY and CDR2 SMNVEV (reference sequence). The CDR3 contains 18 residues. The CDR3 spells CASSFHTPSRGKNNEQFF. The CDR3 DNA is TGTGCCAGCAGTTTTCATACCCCATCTCGGGGGAAGAACAATGAGCAGTTCTTC.

The table lists this clone with a few counts. This sequence joins TRBV7-2 and TRBJ2-5, with D hard to call. This CDR3 spans 15 amino acids. Germline CDR1 is SGHTA and CDR2 is FQGNSA. Trimming took 5 bases from V and 5 from J, leaving 18 bases between them. CDR3 sequence: CASSVQKTGRETQYF. The CDR3 DNA is TGTGCCAGCAGCGTACAAAAGACTGGGCGGGAGACCCAGTACTTC. The full variable domain, rest sourced from reference TRBV7-2 and TRBJ2-5, is GAGVSQSPSNKVTEKGKDVELRCDPISGHTALYWYRQSLGQGLEFLIYFQGNSAPDKSGLPSDRFSAERTGGSVSTLTIQRTQQEDSAVYLCASSVQKTGRETQYFGPGTRLLVL.

The chain carries TRBV11-2 and TRBJ2-1; 13 nucleotides align to TRBD2. Germline trimming cut 5 bases from V and 9 bases from J; bases unmatched to any gene: 7. Germline V gene data show CDR1 as SGHAT and CDR2 as FQNNGV. The CDR3 length is 15 residues. The chain's CDR3 is CASSPTSGGRFEQFF. Written as DNA, the CDR3 is TGTGCCAGCAGCCCGACTAGCGGGGGGCGGTTTGAGCAGTTCTTC.

V usage is TRBV10-2 and J usage is TRBJ2-7; D is undetermined. V gave up 2 bases and J gave up 2 bases, with 10 bases separating them. The CDR3 sequence is 14 residues long. The V gene's germline CDR1 is WSHSY and CDR2 SAAADI. CDR3 protein: CASSEVGLTYEQYF. As DNA, the CDR3 is TGCGCCAGCAGTGAGGTTGGCTTGACCTACGAGCAGTACTTC.

V usage is TRBV18 and J usage is TRBJ1-1; TRBD1 agrees at 9 bases. J gave up 7 bases and V 5 bases, and 11 bases lay outside the gene matches. The CDR3 runs to 15 residues. Looked up from germline, CDR1 is KGHSH and CDR2 is LQKENI. The CDR3 sequence: CASSGTGTGTNEAFF. DNA of the CDR3: TGTGCCAGCTCAGGAACCGGGACAGGGACTAATGAAGCTTTCTTT.

The chain carries TRBV5-1 and TRBJ2-1; no firm D call. Looked up from germline, CDR1 is SGHRS and CDR2 is YFSETQ. Trimming stripped 2 bases from V and 4 bases from J, with 7 bases between. The CDR3 extends over 13 amino acids. CDR3 in DNA: TGCGCCAGCAGCTTTGCCGGATACAATGAGCAGTTCTTC. It is translated as CASSFAGYNEQFF.

The J gene is TRBJ1-3, the V gene TRBV6-5; D is unclear. Germline values: CDR1 MNHEY, CDR2 SVGAGI. This CDR3 has 14 amino acids. Between the trimmed V and J ends, which lost 6 bases and 4 bases, there was a span of 13 bases. CDR3 sequence reads: CASSTSYGGNTIYF. The CDR3 DNA reads as TGTGCCAGCAGCACAAGCTATGGGGGAAACACCATATATTTT.

V gene TRBV19 combines with J gene TRBJ1-5; possible D gene TRBD1, 6 bases. CDR1 is LNHDA and CDR2 is SQIVND in the germline V gene (reference sequence). This CDR3 contains 15 residues. V shed 4 bases and J shed 1 base, with 11 bases lying between them. The CDR3: CASSTKGQSNQPQHF. The CDR3 DNA is TGTGCCAGTAGTACGAAAGGACAGAGCAATCAGCCCCAGCATTTT.

V usage is TRBV5-1 and J usage is TRBJ2-7; D ambiguous. V was clipped by 0 bases and J by 1 base, with 14 bases between them. Germline CDR1 SGHRS, CDR2 YFSETQ. There are 16 residues in the CDR3. CDR3 DNA sequence: TGCGCCAGCAGCTTGGGCGGTTACGGGCCGTCCTACGAGCAGTACTTC. This codes for CASSLGGYGPSYEQYF.

This chain links TRBV5-6 with TRBJ2-1, with 8 positions matching TRBD2. There are 18 residues in the CDR3. Trimming cost V 4 bases and J 3 bases; bases outside gene matches: 15. Germline CDR1 is SGHDT and CDR2 is YYEEEE. The CDR3 reads CASSPRAGLEMLYNEQFF. In DNA form, the CDR3 reads TGTGCCAGCAGCCCCAGGGCGGGACTAGAGATGCTCTACAATGAGCAGTTCTTC.

This clone was seen only once. V gene TRBV7-2 combines with J gene TRBJ2-7; TRBD1 matches 11 bases. Trimming cost V 4 bases and J 4 bases; bases outside gene matches: 6. The CDR3 spans 15 residues. Germline CDR1 reads SGHTA; CDR2 reads FQGNSA. CDR3 sequence reads: CASSSQGTGGYEQYV. For the CDR3, the DNA is TGTGCCAGCAGCTCACAAGGGACAGGGGGGTACGAGCAGTACGTC.